The sequence of this TCR beta chain was determined in a study of cytomegalovirus exposure and HLA in healthy donors. Likely unrecorded immune exposures existed in these nominally healthy donors. The CDR3 consists of 13 residues. V was shortened by 5 bases and J by 5 bases, with 13 bases between the two germline ends. Per the germline V gene, CDR1 is SGHTS and CDR2 is YDEGEE. The PCR was carried out with 60 Vbeta primers and 13 Jbeta primers. Clones were read by immunoSEQ multiplex PCR, and TCRdb kept only the in-frame ones, dropping some. The repertoire holds over 55,000 clones, with around 87% as singletons. Study-wide points: In a later analysis, CMV-associated beta chains were mostly HLA-associated, it appeared. HLA alleles showed associations with 16,951 TCR beta sequences in a later analysis, at a 0.05 false discovery rate.

About this clone: Its antigen is as yet unknown.

V usage is TRBV5-8 and J usage is TRBJ2-5; perhaps TRBD1 as D (5 bases). The TCR comes from a woman in her thirties in good health and CMV-seropositive. The sample taken for sequencing was PBMCs. CDR3 amino acids: CASRRRDWETQYF. The CDR3 bases are TGTGCCAGCAGACGCAGGGATTGGGAGACCCAGTACTTC.